The 27 T cell receptor beta chains given below trace back to one sample, sequenced in a study of patients and donors after allogeneic stem cell transplantation. From the RT-PCR reads, TCRdb called clonotypes with MiXCR, one entry per CDR3 protein. This sample has approximately 200,000 distinct CDR3 sequences, with less than 50% found just once. The source material was blood, either unsorted or a sorted T cell fraction (not recorded which). All receptors come from a human donor who was either an allogeneic HSCT recipient or a stem cell or donor lymphocyte infusion donor (not recorded which). It is not recorded whose cells these are; they may come from a transplant donor.

V is TRBV12-3 or TRBV12-4 and J is TRBJ1-2; D possibly corresponds to TRBD1 (5 bases). Trimming took off 7 bases at V and 7 bases at J, with 16 bases between the two ends. This CDR3 comprises 13 residues. The CDR3 sequence is CASTELGVAGYTF. CDR3 bases: TGTGCCAGCACCGAATTGGGGGTGGCTGGCTACACCTTC.

The gene calls are TRBV20-1 and TRBJ2-2; D is uncertain. Germline CDR1 reads DFQATT; CDR2 reads SNEGSKA (reference sequence). The germline V and J ends were trimmed by 0 bases and 5 bases, with 25 bases remaining between them. The CDR3 runs to 19 residues. The CDR3, as DNA: TGCAGTGCTAGAGATCCCGGACCGGGTTCTGCGAAAGGGACCGGGGAGCTGTTTTTT. Translation gives CSARDPGPGSAKGTGELFF.

This clonotype was found a few times. The gene calls are TRBV5-1 and TRBJ1-1; possible D gene TRBD1, 5 bases. Germline V gene lookup returns CDR1 SGHRS and CDR2 YFSETQ. This CDR3 has 13 residues. Deletions cut 2 bases from V and 6 bases from J, with 11 bases between. The CDR3 DNA reads as TGCGCCAGCAGCTTTCAGGGAGGCCCTGAAGCTTTCTTT. Translation: CASSFQGGPEAFF.

The chain joins TRBV5-1 to TRBJ1-2; D unclear. The V gene lost 5 bases and the J gene lost 2 bases, with 10 bases spanning the gap. The CDR3 is made up of 13 amino acids. Germline V lookup: CDR1 SGHRS, CDR2 YFSETQ. The CDR3 region is CASSKSQNYGYTF. The CDR3 bases are TGCGCCAGCAGTAAATCACAGAACTATGGCTACACCTTC.

This chain joins TRBV4-3 and TRBJ1-2, with 9 positions matching TRBD1. With V trimmed by 0 bases and J by 2 bases, 1 base remained unmatched. CDR3 size: 15 residues. Germline loops: CDR1 LGHNA, CDR2 YSLEER. The CDR3 coding sequence is TGCGCCAGCAGCCAAGAAACAGGGGGCAACTATGGCTACACCTTC. Its protein is CASSQETGGNYGYTF.

This clonotype was picked up a small number of times. This chain joins TRBV12-3 or TRBV12-4 and TRBJ1-2, with a weak D call TRBD1 (5 bases). The V and J ends lost 5 bases and 3 bases respectively, with 16 bases between them. CDR3 length: 15 amino acids. This CDR3 reads CASSPRRGDYYGYTF. For the CDR3, the DNA is TGTGCCAGCAGTCCCCGTAGAGGGGACTACTATGGCTACACCTTC.

This rearrangement joins TRBV27 to TRBJ2-7; 9 bases are shared with TRBD1. CDR3 length: 16 residues. The V segment lost 6 bases and the J segment 2 bases; nucleotides outside the gene matches: 11. Germline loops: CDR1 MNHEY, CDR2 SMNVEV (reference sequence). The CDR3 protein is CASRAGQGPIPYEQYF. DNA for the CDR3: TGTGCCAGCAGGGCGGGACAGGGACCCATTCCCTACGAGCAGTACTTC.

The chain couples TRBV5-1 to TRBJ1-4; no reliable D call. CDR1 and CDR2 from the germline V gene are SGHRS and YFSETQ. V lost 0 bases and J 0 bases, leaving 3 bases between the germline ends. This CDR3 region has 14 residues. The CDR3 loop is CASSLEATNEKLFF. The CDR3 DNA sequence: TGCGCCAGCAGCTTGGAGGCAACTAATGAAAAACTGTTTTTT.

The genes are TRBV10-3 and TRBJ2-7, with D perhaps TRBD2 (5 bases). Germline CDR1 ENHRY, CDR2 SYGVKD. The CDR3 spans 13 residues. Trimming stripped 6 bases from V and 6 bases from J, with 15 bases between. CDR3 in DNA: TGTGCCATCAGGCGGGCAGGATTGAGCGAGCAGTACTTC. As protein: CAIRRAGLSEQYF.

This clonotype was observed a few times. The V gene is TRBV12-3 or TRBV12-4, the J gene TRBJ1-1; D not resolved. This CDR3 is built from 12 residues. Trimming left V 1 base short and J 7 bases short, with 7 bases between. The CDR3 reads CASSLGADEAFF. The CDR3 nucleotides are TGTGCCAGCAGTTTAGGGGCGGATGAAGCTTTCTTT.

V usage is TRBV12-3 or TRBV12-4 and J usage is TRBJ2-7; TRBD1 agrees at 12 bases. The CDR3 covers 18 residues. V lost 4 bases, J lost 1 base, and 11 bases stayed unmatched. Here the CDR3 DNA reads TGTGCCAGCAGTTGGGACAGGGGGCATGGGACTCCGTCCTACGAGCAGTACTTC. As protein: CASSWDRGHGTPSYEQYF.

The V gene is TRBV4-1, the J gene TRBJ2-1; TRBD2 agrees at 8 bases. The germline V gene has CDR1 MGHRA and CDR2 YSYEKL. J was trimmed by 3 bases and V by 3 bases; bases with no gene match: 7. The CDR3 is 16 residues long. CDR3: CASSHRAGGYYNEQFF. In DNA form, the CDR3 reads TGCGCCAGCAGCCATCGGGCGGGGGGTTACTACAATGAGCAGTTCTTC.

The table lists this clonotype with a few counts. This chain connects TRBV28 to TRBJ1-5; tentative D call: TRBD1 (6 bases). Germline CDR1 and CDR2: MDHEN and SYDVKM. CDR3 size: 15 residues. V was clipped by 1 base and J by 4 bases, with 11 bases between them. As DNA, the CDR3 is TGTGCCAGCAGTTTATTAGAGGGGGTTAATCAGCCCCAGCATTTT. This sequence encodes CASSLLEGVNQPQHF.

This clonotype was counted between two and nine times. V gene TRBV20-1 combines with J gene TRBJ1-1; perhaps TRBD1 as D (5 bases). V dropped 3 bases and J dropped 8 bases, with 7 bases sitting between them. This CDR3 contains 10 residues. Germline CDR1 is DFQATT and CDR2 is SNEGSKA (reference sequence). The CDR3 loop reads CSARKGEAFF. For the CDR3, the DNA is TGCAGTGCTAGGAAGGGGGAAGCTTTCTTT.

This clonotype has at least ten counts. V and J are TRBV20-1 and TRBJ1-5; 7 bases match TRBD1. V was clipped by 5 bases and J by 7 bases; unmatched bases: 8. CDR3 length equals 13 residues. Per the germline V gene, CDR1 is DFQATT and CDR2 is SNEGSKA (reference sequence). CDR3 protein: CSAQQGLWQPQHF. In nucleotides, the CDR3 is TGCAGTGCTCAACAGGGGTTATGGCAGCCCCAGCATTTT.

The chain combines TRBV27 with TRBJ2-7; D could derive from TRBD1 or TRBD2 (5 bases each). From germline, CDR1 is MNHEY and CDR2 SMNVEV (reference sequence). The CDR3 covers 16 residues. Trimming removed 2 bases at V and 3 bases at J, with 17 bases between. The CDR3: CASSLGWDGRIYEQYF. As DNA, the CDR3 is TGTGCCAGCAGTTTAGGATGGGACGGACGCATCTACGAGCAGTACTTC.

This chain joins TRBV28 and TRBJ2-1; TRBD2 aligns across 12 bases. The CDR3 consists of 17 residues. Germline CDR1 MDHEN, CDR2 SYDVKM. V shed 4 bases and J 4 bases; nucleotides not matched to a gene: 8. CDR3 nucleotides: TGTGCCAGCAGTTCATTTACTAGCGGGGGGCTTTACAATGAGCAGTTCTTC. It is translated as CASSSFTSGGLYNEQFF.

This chain links TRBV4-1 with TRBJ1-1; possible D gene TRBD1, 6 bases. V was shortened by 1 base and J by 3 bases, with 12 bases between the two germline ends. CDR1 is MGHRA and CDR2 is YSYEKL in the germline V gene. The CDR3 has 15 amino acids. The CDR3 sequence is CASSQGGASDTEAFF. Here the CDR3 DNA reads TGCGCCAGCAGCCAAGGGGGGGCTTCGGACACTGAAGCTTTCTTT.

The rearrangement links TRBV12-3 or TRBV12-4 to TRBJ2-4; 7 positions match TRBD2. The CDR3 spans 15 residues. Trimming took 3 bases from V and 7 from J; bases not matched to a gene: 9. The CDR3 reads CASSLTDRGGNIQYF. Here the CDR3 DNA reads TGTGCCAGCAGTTTGACGGACCGGGGAGGGAACATTCAGTACTTC.

This rearrangement joins TRBV7-8 to TRBJ1-4; D uncertain. The CDR3 extends over 16 amino acids. From germline, CDR1 is SGHVS and CDR2 FQNEAQ. Trimming took 1 base from V and 4 from J, leaving 13 bases between them. CDR3 DNA sequence: TGTGCCAGCAGCTTAGGTCGTTTCAGCCTTAATGAAAAACTGTTTTTT. Encoded protein: CASSLGRFSLNEKLFF.

The rearrangement uses TRBV18 and TRBJ1-4, with TRBD1 as a possible D gene (6 bases). Germline V lookup: CDR1 KGHSH, CDR2 LQKENI. V lost 8 bases to trimming and J lost 5 bases, with 12 bases between them. The CDR3 sequence is 13 residues long. The CDR3 is CASLNQGNEKLFF. In DNA form, the CDR3 reads TGTGCCAGCCTCAATCAGGGGAATGAAAAACTGTTTTTT.

This chain links TRBV7-2 with TRBJ1-5; D is undetermined. Trimming stripped 0 bases from V and 0 bases from J, with 6 bases between. CDR1 and CDR2 (germline): SGHTA, FQGNSA. CDR3 length: 15 residues. CDR3 in amino acids: CASSLASNSNQPQHF. DNA for the CDR3: TGTGCCAGCAGCTTAGCCAGTAATAGCAATCAGCCCCAGCATTTT.

A few counts support this clonotype. The CDR3: CASSRGRSSGNTIYF. For the CDR3, the DNA is TGTGCCAGCAGCCGCGGCCGGAGCTCTGGAAACACCATATATTTT. The genes are TRBV13 and TRBJ1-3; no reliable D call. Germline loops: CDR1 PRHDT, CDR2 FYEKMQ (reference sequence). Trimming left V 5 bases short and J 0 bases short, with 11 bases between. The CDR3 sequence is 15 residues long.

The chain couples TRBV6-2 or TRBV6-3 to TRBJ1-2, with a possible D match to TRBD1 (5 bases). Between the trimmed V and J ends, which lost 7 bases and 2 bases, there was a span of 14 bases. The CDR3 has 14 amino acids. The germline CDR1 and CDR2 sequences are MNHEY and SVGEGT. The CDR3 DNA reads as TGTGCCAGCACTTTCAGGGCAGAGAACTATGGCTACACCTTC. Translation gives CASTFRAENYGYTF.

V usage is TRBV27 and J usage is TRBJ2-7; D might be TRBD2 (6 bases). In germline, CDR1 is MNHEY, CDR2 SMNVEV (reference sequence). The CDR3 has 14 residues. V was shortened by 3 bases and J by 2 bases, with 11 bases between the two germline ends. CDR3 in amino acids: CASSFRRGAYEQYF. The CDR3, as DNA: TGTGCCAGCAGTTTTCGGCGGGGAGCCTACGAGCAGTACTTC.

The chain has TRBV6-6 and TRBJ2-7, with 7 bases lining up with TRBD2. J was trimmed by 0 bases and V by 2 bases; bases with no gene match: 7. The CDR3 runs 16 residues. Per germline, CDR1 MNHNY and CDR2 SVGAGI (reference sequence). This chain's CDR3 is CASSYGRGSLSYEQYF. CDR3 nucleotide sequence: TGTGCCAGCAGTTACGGGAGGGGAAGCCTCTCCTACGAGCAGTACTTC.

The rearrangement joins TRBV12-3 or TRBV12-4 to TRBJ2-5; perhaps TRBD1 as D (6 bases). V lost 4 bases, J lost 8 bases, and 11 bases lay in between. CDR3 length equals 12 residues. CDR3 DNA: TGTGCCAGCAGTTCCCACAGGGCTACCCAGTACTTC. It translates to CASSSHRATQYF.